The rows below give T cell receptor beta chains drawn from one sample of a study of blood T cell repertoires in COVID-19. Clones were read by immunoSEQ multiplex PCR, and TCRdb kept only the in-frame ones, dropping some. The repertoire includes approximately 220,000 clones, 83% of them detected once, and 2% to 3% sits in the top ten. The source material was peripheral blood. The receptors originated from a woman in her forties with active or convalescent COVID-19. Each CDR3 is given with its conserved first and last residue. Each record gives: clone size, J gene, D gene, V gene, CDR3 DNA, CDR3 protein. D genes are given only for firm matches. Rows may omit the clone size; those that give it use once, few, many or a size class.

.,TRBJ2-5,TRBD2,TRBV7-2,TGTGCCAGCAGCTTGGGCCCCGGGGGACTAGCGGGAAACAAAGAGACCCAGTACTTC,CASSLGPGGLAGNKETQYF
.,TRBJ2-1,TRBD2,TRBV2,TGTGCCTCCAGCGGGGGGGCCTACAATGAGCAGTTCTTC,CASSGGAYNEQFF
once,TRBJ1-2,.,TRBV19,TGTGCCAGTAGTATGACAGGTTCTGATTATGGCTACACCTTC,CASSMTGSDYGYTF
.,TRBJ2-7,TRBD1,TRBV30,TGTGCCTGGAGTGTGGGACAGGCCTTCGAGCAGTACTTC,CAWSVGQAFEQYF
.,TRBJ2-1,TRBD1,TRBV19,TGTGCCAGTAGCCCCTGGACAGGGTTGTCTGAGCAGTTCTTC,CASSPWTGLSEQFF
.,TRBJ1-1,.,TRBV6-1,TGTGCCAGCAGTGACCAGGGGCGTTTGAACACTGAAGCTTTCTTT,CASSDQGRLNTEAFF
.,TRBJ1-1,TRBD1,TRBV30,TGTGCCTGGAGTAAGCGGGACAGGGGGCGTTACACTGAAGCTTTCTTT,CAWSKRDRGRYTEAFF
.,TRBJ2-3,.,TRBV11-2,TGTGCCAGCAGCTCTGGACAGATCACTAGCACAGATACGCAGTATTTT,CASSSGQITSTDTQYF
.,TRBJ1-2,.,TRBV5-1,TGCGCCAGCAGTCCCACCGAGAGCTATGGCTACACCTTC,CASSPTESYGYTF
.,TRBJ2-5,.,TRBV7-3,TGTGCCAGCTCGACAGGACAAGAGACCCAGTACTTC,CASSTGQETQYF
.,TRBJ1-1,.,TRBV5-1,TGCGCCAGCAGCTCCCCAGGGGCGACTGAAGCTTTCTTT,CASSSPGATEAFF
.,TRBJ1-1,.,TRBV11-2,TGTGCCAGCAGCCCCCTTGGCAGGGGCCCTGAAGCTTTCTTT,CASSPLGRGPEAFF
.,TRBJ1-6,.,TRBV9,TGTGCCAGCAGCGTCAGCAGCAGGCAGGGCGATTCACCCCTCCACTTT,CASSVSSRQGDSPLHF
.,TRBJ2-4,TRBD1,TRBV18,TGTGCCAGCTCACCTCGGACAGGGGGGCAAAACATTCAGTACTTC,CASSPRTGGQNIQYF
.,TRBJ1-2,TRBD1,TRBV27,TGTGCCAGCAGTCTTCGGGGCAGGGGGCTTTATGGCTACACCTTC,CASSLRGRGLYGYTF
.,TRBJ2-7,.,TRBV25-1,TGTGCCAGCAGTATCCACAGGGCTCCAGGTGCCTACGAGCAGTACTTC,CASSIHRAPGAYEQYF
.,TRBJ2-2,TRBD1,TRBV24-1,TGTGCCACCAGTACAGGGGGCTCCGCCGGGGAGCTGTTTTTT,CATSTGGSAGELFF
.,TRBJ2-7,TRBD1,TRBV25-1,TGTGCCAGCAGCGGACAGGGTTCCTACGAGCAGTACTTC,CASSGQGSYEQYF
.,TRBJ2-7,TRBD1,TRBV7-3,TGTGCCAGCAGCCCCCGGGACAGGGGTACACTAGCACCTCTCTACGAGCAGTACTTC,CASSPRDRGTLAPLYEQYF
.,TRBJ2-3,TRBD2,TRBV9,TGTGCCAGCAGCGTGGGACTAGCGGGGCCTAGCACAGATACGCAGTATTTT,CASSVGLAGPSTDTQYF
.,TRBJ2-7,TRBD1,TRBV18,TGTGCCAGCATCGAGGACAGGGGCCACGAGCAGTACTTC,CASIEDRGHEQYF
.,TRBJ2-1,.,TRBV3-1/TRBV3-2,TGTGCCAGCAGCCAAGATCTGTTCGGTTCCAATGAGCAGTTCTTC,CASSQDLFGSNEQFF
.,TRBJ1-5,.,TRBV11-3,TGTGCCAGCAGCTTAGGGCCTGATCAGCCCCAGCATTTT,CASSLGPDQPQHF
few,TRBJ1-1,TRBD1,TRBV7-2,TGTGCCAGCAGCTTATGGCCGGCTGACAGGGGGCTTGGTACTGAAGCTTTCTTT,CASSLWPADRGLGTEAFF
.,TRBJ1-1,.,TRBV10-1,TGCGCCAGCAGTCTCCAGGGAAACACTGAAGCTTTCTTT,CASSLQGNTEAFF
.,TRBJ2-1,.,TRBV11-3,TGTGCCAGCAGCTTAGACAGCGGCAACTACAATGAGCAGTTCTTC,CASSLDSGNYNEQFF
.,TRBJ2-1,TRBD1,TRBV5-1,TGCGCCAGCAGCTTGGTGGCTGGACAGGCTTACAATGAGCAGTTCTTC,CASSLVAGQAYNEQFF
.,TRBJ2-1,.,TRBV30,TGTGCCTGGAGTGTAAACCCCCGTGGCGAGCAGTTCTTC,CAWSVNPRGEQFF
.,TRBJ2-6,.,TRBV6-4,TGTGCCAGCAGTGACTGGCAGGGCTCTGGGGCCAACGTCCTGACTTTC,CASSDWQGSGANVLTF
few,TRBJ2-7,TRBD2,TRBV5-7,TGTGCCAGCAGCACCGGTGGGAGGATAACTAGCGGGGCAACCTACGAGCAGTACTTC,CASSTGGRITSGATYEQYF
.,TRBJ1-1,TRBD1,TRBV7-9,TGTGCCAGCCTGGGACAGGGAAACACTGAAGCTTTCTTT,CASLGQGNTEAFF
.,TRBJ2-6,.,TRBV7-9,TGTGCCAGCAGCCCCGACAGCTTCTCTGGGGCCAACGTCCTGACTTTC,CASSPDSFSGANVLTF
once,TRBJ1-1,.,TRBV3-1/TRBV3-2,TGTGCCAGCACACTCGCGATGAACACTGAAGCTTTCTTT,CASTLAMNTEAFF
.,TRBJ1-1,TRBD1,TRBV7-2,TGTGCCAGCAGCCACGGGACAGGGAACACTGAAGCTTTCTTT,CASSHGTGNTEAFF
.,TRBJ2-2,.,TRBV7-2,TGTGCCAGCAGCTTGTTTAGCCCCCTCAACACCGGGGAGCTGTTTTTT,CASSLFSPLNTGELFF
.,TRBJ2-3,TRBD1,TRBV27,TGTGCCATCCGGGACAGGGGCACAGATACGCAGTATTTT,CAIRDRGTDTQYF
.,TRBJ1-5,.,TRBV2,TGTGCCAGCAGGCAGGACTTTGGCAATCAGCCCCAGCATTTT,CASRQDFGNQPQHF
.,TRBJ1-1,TRBD1,TRBV7-3,TGTGCCAGCAGCTTCACAGGACAGGGGGAAGCTTTCTTT,CASSFTGQGEAFF
.,TRBJ1-2,.,TRBV2,TGTGCCAGCAGTGTATTGAGGGGCTACACCTTC,CASSVLRGYTF
.,TRBJ1-2,.,TRBV27,TGTGCCAGCAGTTTTCTGGGAGGGGACTATGGCTACACCTTC,CASSFLGGDYGYTF
.,TRBJ1-1,.,TRBV9,TGTGCCAGCAGCGTGATGACAGGTCTGAACACTGAAGCTTTCTTT,CASSVMTGLNTEAFF
.,TRBJ2-3,TRBD2,TRBV7-7,TGTGCTAGCAGCTCCACAGCGGGGGGCACAGATACGCAGTATTTT,CASSSTAGGTDTQYF
.,TRBJ2-1,TRBD2,TRBV30,TGTGCCTGGAGCCTTACTGCCCAGCGGGGCTTAATTATTTCCTACAATGAGCAGTTCTTC,CAWSLTAQRGLIISYNEQFF
.,TRBJ2-1,.,TRBV11-2,TGTGCCAGCAGCCCGATCGGAATCGGACAGTCCTACAATGAGCAGTTCTTC,CASSPIGIGQSYNEQFF
once,TRBJ2-7,TRBD2,TRBV7-3,TGTGCCAGCAGCTCGACTAGCGGCTCCTACGAGCAGTACTTC,CASSSTSGSYEQYF
once,TRBJ2-2,TRBD2,TRBV7-2,TGTGCCAGCAGCTTAGTTTCTTGGTCTAGCGGGAGAAGGACCGGGGAGCTGTTTTTT,CASSLVSWSSGRRTGELFF
.,TRBJ1-1,.,TRBV24-1,TGTGCCACCAGTGGAGGGAAGGGTAACACTGAAGCTTTCTTT,CATSGGKGNTEAFF
.,TRBJ2-5,TRBD2,TRBV30,TGTGCCTGGAGTGTACGTAGCGGGGGTACAAAGACCCAGTACTTC,CAWSVRSGGTKTQYF